The sequence of this TCR beta chain was determined in a study of blood T cell repertoires in COVID-19. Individuals aged roughly 18 to 100 years were recruited from approximately 24 US areas. Each participant's cohort was designated according to participant-reported clinical history. The V gene's germline CDR1 is SGHTA and CDR2 FQGNSA. With 2 bases removed from V and 1 base from J, the gap between germline ends came to 8 bases. The CDR3 consists of 14 residues. Profiled with immunoSEQ multiplex PCR; TCRdb holds only in-frame clones, not every one. The profile shows approximately 220,000 clones, approximately 92% of them singletons.

The chain uses TRBV7-2 and TRBJ1-1, with a tentative D call TRBD1 (6 bases). This TCR was recovered from a woman in her late teens or twenties in a cohort exposed to, infected with or recovered from COVID-19 (not recorded which). The sample comprised PBMCs or T cells enriched from blood (not recorded which). DNA of the CDR3: TGTGCCAGCAGCTTATGGACAGAGAACACTGAAGCTTTCTTT. It encodes CASSLWTENTEAFF.